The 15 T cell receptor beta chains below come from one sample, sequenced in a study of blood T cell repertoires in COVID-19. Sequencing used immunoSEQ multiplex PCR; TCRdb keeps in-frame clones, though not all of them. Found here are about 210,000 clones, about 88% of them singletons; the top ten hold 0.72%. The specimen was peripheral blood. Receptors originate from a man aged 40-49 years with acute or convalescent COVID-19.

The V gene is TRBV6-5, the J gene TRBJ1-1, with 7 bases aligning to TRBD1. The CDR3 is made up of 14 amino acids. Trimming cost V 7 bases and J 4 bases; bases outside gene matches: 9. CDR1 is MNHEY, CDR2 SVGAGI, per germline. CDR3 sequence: CASKGGEVGTEAFF. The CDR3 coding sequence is TGTGCCAGCAAAGGGGGCGAAGTTGGCACTGAAGCTTTCTTT.

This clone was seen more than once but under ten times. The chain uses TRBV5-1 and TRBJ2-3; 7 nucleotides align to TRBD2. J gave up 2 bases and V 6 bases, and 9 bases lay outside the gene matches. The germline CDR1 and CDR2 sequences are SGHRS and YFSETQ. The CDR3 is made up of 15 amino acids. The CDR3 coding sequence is TGCGCCAGCATAGAACTGGGAGGGCTCACAGATACGCAGTATTTT. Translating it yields CASIELGGLTDTQYF.

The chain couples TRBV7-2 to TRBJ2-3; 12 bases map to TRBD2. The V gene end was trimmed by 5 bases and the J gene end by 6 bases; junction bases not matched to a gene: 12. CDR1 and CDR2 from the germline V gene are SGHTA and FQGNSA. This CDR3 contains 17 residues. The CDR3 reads CASSKGLAGIRGDTQYF. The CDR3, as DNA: TGTGCCAGCAGCAAGGGACTAGCGGGCATCCGGGGCGATACGCAGTATTTT.

In DNA, the CDR3 is TGCGCCAGCAGCCAAGATGCTAGCGGGGGGGGCAATGAGCAGTTCTTC. Translated: CASSQDASGGGNEQFF. The chain uses TRBV4-3 and TRBJ2-1, with TRBD2 matching 12 bases. The CDR3 is made up of 16 amino acids. CDR1 and CDR2 (germline): LGHNA, YSLEER. The V segment lost 0 bases and the J segment 6 bases; nucleotides outside the gene matches: 3.

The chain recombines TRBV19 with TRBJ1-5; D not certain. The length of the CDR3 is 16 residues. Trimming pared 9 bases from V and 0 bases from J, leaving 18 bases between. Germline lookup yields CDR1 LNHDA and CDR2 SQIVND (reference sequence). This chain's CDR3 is CASTHADLYSNQPQHF. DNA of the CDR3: TGTGCCAGCACACATGCGGATCTCTATAGCAATCAGCCCCAGCATTTT.

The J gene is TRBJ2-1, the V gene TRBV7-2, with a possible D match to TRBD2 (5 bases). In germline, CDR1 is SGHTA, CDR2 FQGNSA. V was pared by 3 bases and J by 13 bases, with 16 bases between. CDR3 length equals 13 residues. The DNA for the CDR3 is TGTGCCAGCAGCTTCAAATCGCACGGGGATCAGTTCTTC. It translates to CASSFKSHGDQFF.

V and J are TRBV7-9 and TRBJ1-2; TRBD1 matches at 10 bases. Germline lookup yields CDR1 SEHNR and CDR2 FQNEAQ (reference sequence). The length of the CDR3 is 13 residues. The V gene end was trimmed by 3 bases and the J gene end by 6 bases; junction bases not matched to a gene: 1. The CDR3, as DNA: TGTGCCAGCAGCTTGGGGACAGGGGATGGCTACACCTTC. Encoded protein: CASSLGTGDGYTF.

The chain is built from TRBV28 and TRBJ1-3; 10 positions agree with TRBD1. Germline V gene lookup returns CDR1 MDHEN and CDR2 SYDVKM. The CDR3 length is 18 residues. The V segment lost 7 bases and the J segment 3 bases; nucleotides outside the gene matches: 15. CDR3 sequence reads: CASTKPGQGLESGNTIYF. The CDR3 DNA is TGTGCCAGCACCAAACCGGGACAGGGGTTAGAAAGTGGAAACACCATATATTTT. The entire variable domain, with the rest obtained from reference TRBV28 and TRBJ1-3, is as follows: DVKVTQSSRYLVKRTGEKVFLECVQDMDHENMFWYRQDPGLGLRLIYFSYDVKMKEKGDIPEGYSVSREKKERFSLILESASTNQTSMYLCASTKPGQGLESGNTIYFGEGSWLTVV.

CDR3: CASSLTGLRYEQYF. CDR3 DNA sequence: TGCGCCAGCAGCCTGACAGGGCTACGGTACGAGCAGTACTTC. The V gene is TRBV5-1, the J gene TRBJ2-7, with TRBD1 identical over 7 bases. Germline lookup yields CDR1 SGHRS and CDR2 YFSETQ. J was trimmed by 4 bases and V by 4 bases; bases with no gene match: 8. The length of the CDR3 is 14 residues.

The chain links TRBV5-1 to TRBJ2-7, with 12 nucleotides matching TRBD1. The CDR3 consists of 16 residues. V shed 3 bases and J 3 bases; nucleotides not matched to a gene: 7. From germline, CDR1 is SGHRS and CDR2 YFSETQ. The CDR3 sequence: CASSWGTGGDYYEQYF. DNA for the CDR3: TGCGCCAGCAGCTGGGGGACAGGGGGCGATTACTACGAGCAGTACTTC.

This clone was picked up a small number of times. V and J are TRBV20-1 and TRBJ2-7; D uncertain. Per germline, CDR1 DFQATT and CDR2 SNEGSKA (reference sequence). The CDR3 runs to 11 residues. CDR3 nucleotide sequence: TGCAGGGCGGTCAGCTCCTACGAGCAGTACTTC. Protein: CRAVSSYEQYF.

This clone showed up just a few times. CDR3 DNA sequence: TGCGCCAGCAGCTTCTTAGGGGGCAGTGGAGAAAAACTGTTTTTT. This gives the protein CASSFLGGSGEKLFF. The V call is TRBV5-1, the J call TRBJ1-4; 7 nucleotides agree with TRBD1. Trimming took 2 bases from V and 8 from J; bases not matched to a gene: 9. The CDR3 has 15 residues. Per the germline V gene, CDR1 is SGHRS and CDR2 is YFSETQ.

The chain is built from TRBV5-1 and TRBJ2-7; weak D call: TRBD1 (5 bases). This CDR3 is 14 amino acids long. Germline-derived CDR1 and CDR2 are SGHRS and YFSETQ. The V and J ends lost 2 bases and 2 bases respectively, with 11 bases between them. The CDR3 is CASSLAGSPYEQYF. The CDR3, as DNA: TGCGCCAGCAGCTTAGCAGGGTCCCCCTACGAGCAGTACTTC.

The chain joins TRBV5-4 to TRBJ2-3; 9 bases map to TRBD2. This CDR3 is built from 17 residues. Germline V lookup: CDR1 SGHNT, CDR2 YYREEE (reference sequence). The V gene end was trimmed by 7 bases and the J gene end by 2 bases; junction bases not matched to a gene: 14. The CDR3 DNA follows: TGTGCCAGCGGAGTGGGGGTAGCGGGGGCTTTCACAGATACGCAGTATTTT. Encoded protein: CASGVGVAGAFTDTQYF.

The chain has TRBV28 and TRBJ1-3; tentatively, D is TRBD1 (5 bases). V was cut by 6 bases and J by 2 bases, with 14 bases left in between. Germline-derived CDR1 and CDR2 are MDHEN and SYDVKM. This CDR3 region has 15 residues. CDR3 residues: CASRPGGGTGNTIYF. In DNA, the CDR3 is TGTGCCAGCAGGCCGGGGGGGGGTACTGGAAACACCATATATTTT.